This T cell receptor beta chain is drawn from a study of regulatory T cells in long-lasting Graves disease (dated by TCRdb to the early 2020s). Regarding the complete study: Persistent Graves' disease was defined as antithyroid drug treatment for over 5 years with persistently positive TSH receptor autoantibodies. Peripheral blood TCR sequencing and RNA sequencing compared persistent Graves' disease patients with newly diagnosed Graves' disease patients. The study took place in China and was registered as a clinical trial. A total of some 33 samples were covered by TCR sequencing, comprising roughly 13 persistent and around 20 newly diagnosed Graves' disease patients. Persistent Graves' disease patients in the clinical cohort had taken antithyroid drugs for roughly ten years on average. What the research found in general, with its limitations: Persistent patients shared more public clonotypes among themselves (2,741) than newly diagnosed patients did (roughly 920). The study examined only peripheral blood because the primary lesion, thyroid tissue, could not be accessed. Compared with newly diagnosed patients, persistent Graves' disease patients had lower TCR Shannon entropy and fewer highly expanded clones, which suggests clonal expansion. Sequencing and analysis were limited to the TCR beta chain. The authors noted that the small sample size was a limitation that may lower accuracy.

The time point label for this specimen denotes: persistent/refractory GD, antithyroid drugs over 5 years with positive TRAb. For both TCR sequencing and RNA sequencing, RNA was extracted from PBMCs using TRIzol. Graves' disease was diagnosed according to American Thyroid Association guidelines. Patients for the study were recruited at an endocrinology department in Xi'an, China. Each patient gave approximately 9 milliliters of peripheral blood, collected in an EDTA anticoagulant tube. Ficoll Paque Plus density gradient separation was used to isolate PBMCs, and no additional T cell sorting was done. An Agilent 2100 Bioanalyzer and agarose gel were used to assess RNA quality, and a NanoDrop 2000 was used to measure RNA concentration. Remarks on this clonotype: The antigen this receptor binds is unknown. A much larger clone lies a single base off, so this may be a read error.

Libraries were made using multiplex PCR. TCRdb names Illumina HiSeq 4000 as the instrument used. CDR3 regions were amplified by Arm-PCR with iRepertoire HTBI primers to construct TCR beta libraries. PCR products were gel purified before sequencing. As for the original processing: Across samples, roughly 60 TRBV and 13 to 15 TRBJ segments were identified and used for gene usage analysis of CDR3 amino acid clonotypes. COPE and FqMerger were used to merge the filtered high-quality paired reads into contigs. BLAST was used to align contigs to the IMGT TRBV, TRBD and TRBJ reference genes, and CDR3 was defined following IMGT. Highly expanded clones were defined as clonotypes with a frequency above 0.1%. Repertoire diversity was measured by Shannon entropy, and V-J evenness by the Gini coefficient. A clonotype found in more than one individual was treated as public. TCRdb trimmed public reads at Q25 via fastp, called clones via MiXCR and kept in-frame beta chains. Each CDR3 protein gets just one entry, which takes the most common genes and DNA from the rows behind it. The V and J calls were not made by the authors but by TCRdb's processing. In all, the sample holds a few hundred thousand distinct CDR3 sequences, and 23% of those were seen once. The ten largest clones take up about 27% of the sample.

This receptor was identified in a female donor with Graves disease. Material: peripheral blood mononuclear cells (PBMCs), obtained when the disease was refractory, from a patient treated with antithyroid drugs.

The nucleotide sequence is TGTGCCATCAGCCCCGGACAGGGGAACACTGAAGCTTTCTTT. It specifies CAISPGQGNTEAFF. The chain employs TRBV10-3 and TRBJ1-1; TRBD1 matches 8 bases in the middle. Clipping removes 6 bases from V and 1 base from J, with 4 as the unmatched junction base count. Based on the germline V gene, the CDR1 and CDR2 sequences are ENHRY and SYGVKD. From cysteine to phenylalanine, the CDR3 is 14 amino acids long. CDR3 DNA is the only sequence kept; it has 42 bases, read in frame from the first base.